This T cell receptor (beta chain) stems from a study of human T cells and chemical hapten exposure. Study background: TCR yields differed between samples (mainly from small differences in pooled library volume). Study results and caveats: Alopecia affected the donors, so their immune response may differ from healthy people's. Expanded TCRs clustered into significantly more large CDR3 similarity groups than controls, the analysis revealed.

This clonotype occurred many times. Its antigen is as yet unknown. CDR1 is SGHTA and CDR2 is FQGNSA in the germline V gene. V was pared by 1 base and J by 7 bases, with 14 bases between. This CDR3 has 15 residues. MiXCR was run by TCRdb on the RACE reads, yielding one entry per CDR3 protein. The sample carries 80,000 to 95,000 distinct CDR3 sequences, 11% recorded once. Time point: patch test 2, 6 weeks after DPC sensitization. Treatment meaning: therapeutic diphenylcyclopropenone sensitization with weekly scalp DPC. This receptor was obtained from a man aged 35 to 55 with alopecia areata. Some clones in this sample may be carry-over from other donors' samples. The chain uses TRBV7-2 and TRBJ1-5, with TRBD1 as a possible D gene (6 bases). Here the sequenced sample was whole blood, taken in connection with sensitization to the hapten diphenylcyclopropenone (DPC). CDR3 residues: CASSLVWGGEQPQHF. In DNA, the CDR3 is TGTGCCAGCAGCTTAGTATGGGGGGGCGAGCAGCCCCAGCATTTT.